Following are 16 T cell receptor beta chains from one sample sequenced in a study of T cell repertoires in cytomegalovirus infection (dated by TCRdb to the late 2010s). Sequencer: Illumina HiSeq 1500. TCRdb reprocessing: public reads trimmed at Q25 with fastp, clones called with MiXCR, in-frame beta chains kept. Each CDR3 protein gets just one entry, which takes the most common genes and DNA from the rows behind it. Counted in this sample were around 350,000 distinct CDR3 sequences; over 15% of them appeared once. The ten largest clones take up approximately 10% of the sample. Specimen: PBMCs. The receptors were gathered from a human donor in good health (CMV status not recorded). Some clones in this sample may be carry-over from other donors' samples.

This clonotype was found a few times. The chain couples TRBV6-2 or TRBV6-3 to TRBJ2-5; TRBD2 agrees at 7 bases. CDR1 is MNHEY, CDR2 SVGEGT, per germline. Germline trimming cut 0 bases from V and 2 bases from J; bases unmatched to any gene: 12. This CDR3 comprises 18 residues. CDR3 region: CASSYSKSKAGEQETQYF. The CDR3 DNA sequence: TGTGCCAGCAGTTACTCGAAGTCAAAGGCGGGGGAGCAAGAGACCCAGTACTTC.

This clonotype was counted many times. The chain combines TRBV12-3 or TRBV12-4 with TRBJ1-5; D perhaps matches TRBD1 (6 bases). The CDR3 sequence is 14 residues long. The germline V and J ends were trimmed by 6 bases and 6 bases, with 15 bases remaining between them. CDR3 sequence (DNA): TGTGCCAGCAGCCCCACGGGGGGCAGTCAGCCCCAGCATTTT. Its protein is CASSPTGGSQPQHF.

This clonotype was counted a few times. The rearrangement uses TRBV20-1 and TRBJ2-7; weak D call: TRBD1 (6 bases). The germline V gene has CDR1 DFQATT and CDR2 SNEGSKA (reference sequence). V was shortened by 6 bases and J by 2 bases, with 17 bases between the two germline ends. The CDR3 contains 14 residues. The CDR3 coding sequence is TGCAGTGCCCAACAGGGCTCCTCCACCTACGAGCAGTACTTC. This gives the protein CSAQQGSSTYEQYF.

The chain employs TRBV4-3 and TRBJ2-7; weak D call: TRBD1 (5 bases). The CDR3 totals 15 residues. Per the germline V gene, CDR1 is LGHNA and CDR2 is YSLEER. V shed 1 base and J shed 3 bases, with 13 bases lying between them. The CDR3 protein is CASSQAGQGGYEQYF. The CDR3, as DNA: TGCGCCAGCAGCCAAGCGGGCCAGGGCGGCTACGAGCAGTACTTC.

The chain recombines TRBV12-3 or TRBV12-4 with TRBJ1-2; D not certain. With 3 bases removed from V and 8 bases from J, the gap between germline ends came to 16 bases. The CDR3 is 14 amino acids. In nucleotides, the CDR3 is TGTGCCAGCAGTTTTTCTTCTGTACCGATAGGCTACACCTTC. Translation gives CASSFSSVPIGYTF.

This clonotype was detected a few times. The genes are TRBV18 and TRBJ1-1, with D unclear. This CDR3 is built from 17 residues. Germline values: CDR1 KGHSH, CDR2 LQKENI. The V and J ends lost 0 bases and 0 bases respectively, with 14 bases between them. CDR3 sequence (DNA): TGTGCCAGCTCACCACCCCTCACTGGGAGCATGAACACTGAAGCTTTCTTT. Translated: CASSPPLTGSMNTEAFF.

The gene calls are TRBV19 and TRBJ2-1; 8 nucleotides line up with TRBD2. This CDR3 has 14 amino acids. From germline, CDR1 is LNHDA and CDR2 SQIVND (reference sequence). CDR3 loop: CGSRASGFHNEQFF. The CDR3 bases are TGTGGGAGTAGGGCTAGCGGGTTCCACAATGAGCAGTTCTTC.

The chain links TRBV7-9 to TRBJ2-7; TRBD2 aligns across 8 bases. The CDR3 totals 14 residues. From germline, CDR1 is SEHNR and CDR2 FQNEAQ (reference sequence). The V and J ends lost 4 bases and 9 bases, in that order; junction bases with no gene match: 11. This CDR3 reads CASSYGGGTRGQYF. The CDR3 nucleotides read TGTGCCAGCAGCTATGGCGGGGGGACCCGGGGGCAGTACTTC.

For this clonotype: This CDR3 is missing its conserved last phenylalanine or tryptophan, likely due to a read error. This rearrangement joins TRBV20-1 to TRBJ2-1; D call uncertain. The germline CDR1 and CDR2 sequences are DFQATT and SNEGSKA (reference sequence). V was pared by 0 bases and J by 9 bases, with 18 bases between. The CDR3 has 15 amino acids. CDR3 region: CSARDLADPVGEQFL. For the CDR3, the DNA is TGCAGTGCTAGAGATCTGGCGGACCCCGTGGGTGAGCAGTTCTTA.

V usage is TRBV7-2 and J usage is TRBJ2-2, with TRBD2 as a possible D gene (5 bases). Trimming took 6 bases from V and 6 from J, leaving 17 bases between them. The CDR3 length is 15 residues. CDR1 is SGHTA and CDR2 is FQGNSA in the germline V gene. Here the CDR3 reads CASSSGSALAGELFF. The CDR3 DNA reads TGTGCCAGCAGTTCGGGGTCTGCGCTGGCCGGGGAGCTGTTTTTT.

This clonotype was seen a handful of times. V gene TRBV4-1 combines with J gene TRBJ2-3; TRBD1 matches at 11 bases. Per germline, CDR1 MGHRA and CDR2 YSYEKL. The CDR3 is made up of 17 amino acids. The ends lost 0 bases at V and 1 base at J; junction bases unmatched: 3. In DNA form, the CDR3 reads TGCGCCAGCAGCCAAGATGGGACAGGGGGGGGCACAGATACGCAGTATTTT. Translated: CASSQDGTGGGTDTQYF.

This sequence joins TRBV28 and TRBJ2-7; D unclear. The V end was cut by 3 bases, the J end by 3 bases, with 15 bases between. CDR3 length: 15 residues. Germline CDR1 reads MDHEN; CDR2 reads SYDVKM. DNA of the CDR3: TGTGCCAGCAGTTTCCCAACACGGTACAGCTACGAGCAGTACTTC. Translation gives CASSFPTRYSYEQYF.

V is TRBV7-2 and J is TRBJ2-5; maybe TRBD2 (6 bases). This CDR3 spans 15 amino acids. The germline V gene has CDR1 SGHTA and CDR2 FQGNSA. Deletions cut 1 base from V and 5 bases from J, with 14 bases between. CDR3 coding DNA: TGTGCCAGCAGCTTAGGCGGGGCTAGTTTCGAGACCCAGTACTTC. It specifies CASSLGGASFETQYF.

This clonotype was counted ten times or more. V and J are TRBV7-2 and TRBJ2-3, with a weak D call TRBD2 (6 bases). Trimming stripped 2 bases from V and 4 bases from J, with 13 bases between. The CDR3 totals 15 residues. CDR1 SGHTA and CDR2 FQGNSA come from the germline V gene. CDR3 in DNA: TGTGCCAGCAGCTTAAGTTCGGGAGCGGCAGATACGCAGTATTTT. It codes for CASSLSSGAADTQYF.

This clonotype was observed many times. The rearrangement joins TRBV7-2 to TRBJ1-1, with TRBD1 matching 8 bases. The CDR3 runs to 16 residues. V lost 2 bases, J lost 4 bases, and 9 bases stayed unmatched. CDR1 and CDR2 from the germline V gene are SGHTA and FQGNSA. The DNA of the CDR3 is TGTGCCAGCAGCTTACTGGCGCCCGGGACAGGCACTGAAGCTTTCTTT. It yields the protein CASSLLAPGTGTEAFF.

The rearrangement uses TRBV29-1 and TRBJ2-7; D may be TRBD2 (6 bases). The germline V gene encodes CDR1 SQVTM and CDR2 ANQGSEA. Between the trimmed V and J ends, which lost 6 bases and 7 bases, there was a span of 13 bases. The length of the CDR3 is 11 residues. Written as DNA, the CDR3 is TGCAGCGTCATAGGCCGGGGGGAGCAGTACTTC. It yields the protein CSVIGRGEQYF.